This T cell receptor beta chain is drawn from a study of blood T cell repertoires in COVID-19. Study context: The United States, Italy and Spain provided the acute and convalescent COVID-19 samples. From T cells, B-cell-depleted T cells, or PBMCs came the material, which was cDNA or gDNA.

Per the original data handling: Estimates of nucleated cell counts were drawn from the amplification of reference gene primers. The repertoire was sequenced with immunoSEQ multiplex PCR; TCRdb's copy has only in-frame clones and lacks some. The V and J calls and clone size are taken from that table; D and trimming were inferred from the DNA. The sample includes tens of thousands of clones, roughly 87% of them seen just once. V dropped 0 bases and J dropped 5 bases, with 13 bases sitting between them. The CDR3 length is 16 residues. The germline V gene encodes CDR1 SGHTA and CDR2 FQGNSA. This clone was recorded only once.

The V and J genes are TRBV7-2 and TRBJ2-2, with D possibly TRBD2 on 6 matching bases. This TCR came from a woman of 80 years or more with active or convalescent COVID-19. The sequenced sample was peripheral blood. CDR3 residues: CASSLARGPGTGELFF. The DNA of the CDR3 is TGTGCCAGCAGCTTAGCGCGGGGTCCGGGGACCGGGGAGCTGTTTTTT.